This T cell receptor beta chain came from a study of early stage breast cancer tumors. About the study: The ER+/PR+/HER2- tumors included about 8 ductal and four lobular carcinomas.

There are 15 residues in the CDR3. In germline, CDR1 is MNHEY, CDR2 SVGAGI. V was cut by 6 bases and J by 0 bases, with 12 bases left in between. Each sample had two DNA replicates, around 0.53 ug blood or around 1.4 ug tissue. Repertoires were generated with immunoSEQ multiplex PCR, while TCRdb's copy carries only in-frame clones and drops some. There are approximately 14,000 clones in the sample; around 85% occur only once, and around 4.7% lies in the top ten. This sequence originates from a person under 45 with breast cancer. The source material was normal breast tissue next to the tumor. The chain is built from TRBV6-5 and TRBJ2-1; a possible D gene is TRBD2 (6 bases). The CDR3 DNA reads TGTGCCAGCAGGTTTAGCGGATACTCCTACAATGAGCAGTTCTTC. Encoded protein: CASRFSGYSYNEQFF.